This T cell receptor (beta chain) was captured by sequencing in a study of human thymus T cells. The ends were cut back, 4 bases at V and 4 bases at J, with 9 bases in the middle. The CDR3 runs to 12 residues. Per the germline V gene, CDR1 is SGHRS and CDR2 is YFSETQ. Data came from immunoSEQ multiplex PCR; TCRdb stores just in-frame clones and leaves some out. The sample includes 54,000 or so clones, 94% of them seen just once. What was sequenced was blood. V usage is TRBV5-1 and J usage is TRBJ2-7, with D possibly being TRBD1 or TRBD2 (5 bases each). This TCR was sampled from a boy under two years old with a congenital heart defect but otherwise immunologically healthy. CDR3 loop: CASSRWGYEQYF. CDR3 bases: TGCGCCAGCAGCAGGTGGGGGTACGAGCAGTACTTC.